A selection of T cell receptor beta chains follows, all from one sample in a study of human T cells and chemical hapten exposure. In TCRdb, the RACE reads were re-called with MiXCR into one record per CDR3 protein. This sample has just over 350,000 distinct CDR3 sequences, with roughly 6% found just once. The source material was whole blood, sampled in connection with sensitization to the hapten diphenylcyclopropenone (DPC). Every receptor here comes from a young woman with alopecia areata. Some clones in this sample may be carry-over from other donors' samples. Both conserved end residues are trimmed from each CDR3. Expanded clones get a size class; other rows say once, few or many, or leave the size out.

clone_size v_call cdr3_aa
NA TRBV12-3/TRBV12-4 ASRWGTGVNTIY
few TRBV7-2 ASSAAGLPIYEQY
many TRBV29-1 SVELGPGETQY
few TRBV7-2 ASSRGEYSGNTIY
few TRBV15 ATSSTETQY
NA TRBV2 ASSLNSPDTQY
many TRBV7-9 ASSFQTGSNNSPLH
many TRBV7-2 ASSSTAAQNRVGGAF
few TRBV10-3 AISEGDWQETQY
few TRBV9 ASSVGGPETPLH
NA TRBV27 ASSIGVVSLNEQF
few TRBV29-1 SVLTGHSGNTIY
NA TRBV9 ASSQTLSTSGGVHEQF
many TRBV10-3 AISESQVLYEQY
many TRBV5-6 ASSPGQGWGDEQF
NA TRBV5-1 ASSFVWANTGELF
many TRBV28 ASTGQAKNIQY
NA TRBV18 ASSPGQGWEETQY
many TRBV28 ASSIDRGQD
few TRBV6-1 ASSEGVYSNQPQH
many TRBV25-1 ASSEGRETAEAF
NA TRBV20-1 SARKGQGTEKLF
few TRBV12-3/TRBV12-4 ASSQQGFRNQPQH
few TRBV6-4 ASSSTPGQQNIQY
NA TRBV11-2 ASSLLASGGLIANVLT
many TRBV14 ASSKGWTDTQY
many TRBV7-2 ASSLVGGSNYGYT
few TRBV12-3/TRBV12-4 ASSVGTSGGYVNEQF
few TRBV5-1 ASSLRSSRQETQY
few TRBV7-8 ASSLAGTTYEQY
many TRBV28 ASRYTGEGQPQH
many TRBV15 ATSRPISGSVRSPLH
few TRBV5-5 ASSFSGEETQY
many TRBV7-2 ASSSTPGTGSNIMNTEAF
few TRBV6-1 ASSAQPGQGNQPQH
many TRBV13 ASSLLGGYEQY
NA TRBV18 ASSPTGNQETQY
NA TRBV3-1 ASSQGSGGTDTQY
many TRBV20-1 SAGETAQETQY
many TRBV10-3 AISDLQDQPQH
few TRBV12-3/TRBV12-4 ASSLVGQAGSPLH
few TRBV3-1 ASSHGQGYHEQY
few TRBV5-5 ASSSGTVMDEQF
few TRBV6-6 ASSYSTGVGQTQY
few TRBV12-3/TRBV12-4 ASSWTGLEEQY
NA TRBV5-1 ASSLEIGQRNYGYT
many TRBV7-2 ASSLDVTASTQH
NA TRBV13 ASSLGVAGVINEQF
many TRBV12-3/TRBV12-4 ASSLGHNSPLH
NA TRBV28 ASSFPSGELF
NA TRBV6-5 ASSLRFTDTQY
few TRBV10-3 AITSTEANYGYT
many TRBV2 ASSEAPRTVNSPLH
many TRBV12-3/TRBV12-4 ASSPFFPGSPLH